Listed below are T cell receptor beta chains from one sample, sequenced in a study of T cells in localized non-small cell lung cancer. Data came from immunoSEQ multiplex PCR; TCRdb stores just in-frame clones and leaves some out. The sample holds 20,000 to 30,000 clones, 80% to 90% seen once. Here the sequenced sample was peripheral blood, taken before any cancer treatment. Receptors originate from a woman aged 35 to 75 with stage I lung adenocarcinoma. Each CDR3 is given with its conserved first and last residue.

TRBV27,TRBJ1-6,CASRTTYNSPLHF
TRBV12-5,TRBJ2-1,CASGTGTSGGDEQFF
TRBV7-2,TRBJ1-6,CASSLANWGGSPLHF
TRBV4-3,TRBJ2-3,CASSQDGGRFGDTQYF
TRBV6-4,TRBJ1-5,CAGRTGANQPQHF
TRBV27,TRBJ1-6,CASSLGESYNSPLHF
TRBV28,TRBJ1-1,CASSLFVSEEAFF
TRBV7-9,TRBJ2-1,CASSRPPLLAPYNEQFF
TRBV21-1,TRBJ2-7,CASPNPRGNYEQYF
TRBV10-3,TRBJ2-7,CAIRKGQGNYEQYF
TRBV5-8,TRBJ2-7,CASINIGYEQYF
TRBV4-3,TRBJ2-2,CASSPLTSGGLDTGELFF
TRBV9,TRBJ2-1,CASSVAPAGGNNEQFF
TRBV9,TRBJ2-3,CASSDTGTDTQYF
TRBV7-9,TRBJ1-5,CASSLGGTDLNQPQHF
TRBV2,TRBJ1-2,CASSEATGGYTF
TRBV4-3,TRBJ2-5,CASSQVIRETQYF
TRBV11-2,TRBJ2-5,CASSKGAGFWQETQYF
TRBV28,TRBJ2-7,CASSPTGGTYEQYF
TRBV5-1,TRBJ2-1,CASAQGEAYYNEQFF
TRBV25-1,TRBJ2-7,CASSELGDEQYF
TRBV7-3,TRBJ2-3,CASSLGTSLDTQYF
TRBV5-1,TRBJ2-2,CASSLWDTGELFF
TRBV28,TRBJ1-1,CAGSSSLNTEAFF
TRBV15,TRBJ1-2,CATSIGKGRYGYTF
TRBV6-5,TRBJ1-1,CASSSYGTLGTEAFF
TRBV5-5,TRBJ2-5,CASSGTGTQETQYF
TRBV18,TRBJ2-5,CASSLTSGQETQYF
TRBV7-9,TRBJ1-5,CASSFGAGNQPQHF
TRBV7-9,TRBJ2-1,CASSSGLAGVEQFF
TRBV19,TRBJ1-3,CASAGTGSPSGNTIYF
TRBV4-1,TRBJ1-5,CASSQIGDPNQPQHF
TRBV18,TRBJ2-6,CASSPQGSSGANVLTF
TRBV5-1,TRBJ1-1,CASSWTGTSNTEAFF
TRBV2,TRBJ1-3,CASSGGQSLSGNTIYF
TRBV15,TRBJ1-2,CATSRDRGAGIDGYTF
TRBV19,TRBJ2-2,CASSPRKGQLFF
TRBV5-6,TRBJ2-1,CASSNDRLLLFNEQFF
TRBV12-5,TRBJ1-1,CASGSGNTEAFF
TRBV7-2,TRBJ1-6,CASSQSWGRGWYSPLHF
TRBV18,TRBJ2-2,CASSPLPTGELFF
TRBV7-2,TRBJ1-6,CASRGTGRWLLHF
TRBV18,TRBJ2-7,CASSRDRDAYEQYF
TRBV11-2,TRBJ2-5,CASSLPQGAISMETQYF
TRBV5-1,TRBJ2-1,CASSLGTSGGLNEQFF
TRBV9,TRBJ2-2,CASSVNTGELFF
TRBV6-1,TRBJ2-1,CASSEIMRGRKQFF